The rows below give T cell receptor beta chains drawn from one sample of a study of T cell responses to AZD1222 COVID-19 vaccine. Produced via immunoSEQ multiplex PCR; TCRdb's table is partial and in-frame only. This sample yields some 130,000 clones, of which around nine tenths are seen a single time; under 3.5% belongs to the top ten. Here the sequenced sample was peripheral blood, taken on day 0 of AZD1222 vaccination. The source is an adult in good health. Both conserved end residues are part of each CDR3. A D gene is named only where the DNA matches it firmly. Clone size appears in some rows only: once, few, many, or a class for an expanded clone.

>TRBJ2-3|16|TRBD2|.|TRBV15
CATSREAGVLADTQYF
TGTGCCACCAGCAGAGAGGCGGGGGTCCTCGCAGATACGCAGTATTTT
>TRBJ2-7|13|.|.|TRBV5-4
CASSLKGRYEQYF
TGTGCCAGCAGCCTGAAGGGTCGGTACGAGCAGTACTTC
>TRBJ1-6|14|.|once|TRBV15
CATSRDAGESPLHF
TGTGCCACCAGCAGAGATGCGGGAGAGTCACCCCTCCACTTT
>TRBJ1-4|17|TRBD1|.|TRBV11-2
CASSRDRVGAFNEKLFF
TGTGCCAGCAGCAGGGACAGGGTTGGGGCATTTAATGAAAAACTGTTTTTT
>TRBJ2-3|15|.|.|TRBV11-1
CASSLSYNPADTQYF
TGTGCCAGCAGCTTAAGCTATAACCCCGCAGATACGCAGTATTTT
>TRBJ2-1|15|TRBD2|.|TRBV11-3
CASSSGLAGYNEQFF
TGTGCCAGCAGTTCGGGACTAGCGGGGTACAATGAGCAGTTCTTC
>TRBJ1-1|12|.|.|TRBV2
CASSEELLGASF
TGTGCCAGCAGTGAAGAACTACTCGGTGCTTCCTTT
>TRBJ1-6|13|.|once|TRBV5-4
CASSVEGGSPLHF
TGTGCCAGCAGCGTGGAGGGTGGATCACCCCTCCACTTT
>TRBJ2-5|15|.|once|TRBV6-5
CASINHSAQGETQYF
TGTGCCAGCATTAATCACTCGGCGCAGGGAGAGACCCAGTACTTC
>TRBJ2-5|14|TRBD2|.|TRBV6-5
CAGGLAGTQETQYF
TGTGCCGGCGGACTAGCGGGAACGCAGGAGACCCAGTACTTC
>TRBJ2-1|11|.|once|TRBV2
CASSLAGEQFF
TGTGCCAGCAGTCTGGCGGGCGAGCAGTTCTTC
>TRBJ2-7|15|TRBD2|.|TRBV9
CASSPTGLAAYEQYF
TGTGCCAGCAGTCCCACGGGACTAGCCGCCTACGAGCAGTACTTC
>TRBJ1-3|14|.|.|TRBV11-2
CASSGGSIGNTIYF
TGTGCCAGCAGCGGCGGGTCGATCGGAAACACCATATATTTT